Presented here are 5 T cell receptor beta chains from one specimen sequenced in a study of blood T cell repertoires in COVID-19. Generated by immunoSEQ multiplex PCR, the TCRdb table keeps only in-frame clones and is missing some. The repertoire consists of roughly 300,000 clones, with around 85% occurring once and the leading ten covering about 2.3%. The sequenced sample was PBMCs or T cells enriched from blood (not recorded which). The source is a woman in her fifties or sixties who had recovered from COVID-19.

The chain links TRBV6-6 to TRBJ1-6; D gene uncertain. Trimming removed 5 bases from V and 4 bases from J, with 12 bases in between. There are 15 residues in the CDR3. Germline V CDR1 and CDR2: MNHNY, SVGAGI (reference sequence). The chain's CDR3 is CASSPPGVYNSPLHF. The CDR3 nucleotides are TGTGCCAGCAGTCCTCCGGGAGTTTATAATTCACCCCTCCACTTT.

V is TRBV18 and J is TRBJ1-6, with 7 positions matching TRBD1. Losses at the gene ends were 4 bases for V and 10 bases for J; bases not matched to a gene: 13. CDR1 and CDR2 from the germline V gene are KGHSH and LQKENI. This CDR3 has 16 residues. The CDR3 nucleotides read TGTGCCAGCTCACGATCCCCGGACAGGACGGGCTCACCCCTCCACTTT. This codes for CASSRSPDRTGSPLHF. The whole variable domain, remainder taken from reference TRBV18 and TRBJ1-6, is NAGVMQNPRHLVRRRGQEARLRCSPMKGHSHVYWYRQLPEEGLKFMVYLQKENIIDESGMPKERFSAEFPKEGPSILRIQQVVRGDSAAYFCASSRSPDRTGSPLHFGNGTRLTVT.

CDR3 in DNA: TGTGCCAGCAGCCAAACTGACAGGGGGTCAAATGAAAAACTGTTTTTT. This gives the protein CASSQTDRGSNEKLFF. This sequence joins TRBV4-2 and TRBJ1-4, with 9 bases that match TRBD1. The CDR3 contains 16 residues. The germline V gene encodes CDR1 LGHNA and CDR2 YNFKEQ. V lost 2 bases to trimming and J lost 5 bases; unmatched junction nucleotides: 6.

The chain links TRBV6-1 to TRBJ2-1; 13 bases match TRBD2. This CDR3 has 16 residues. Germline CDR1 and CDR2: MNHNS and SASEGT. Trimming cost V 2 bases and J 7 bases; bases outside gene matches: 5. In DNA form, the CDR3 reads TGTGCCAGCAGTGAAAAACTAGCGGGAGGGTCGAATGAGCAGTTCTTC. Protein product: CASSEKLAGGSNEQFF.

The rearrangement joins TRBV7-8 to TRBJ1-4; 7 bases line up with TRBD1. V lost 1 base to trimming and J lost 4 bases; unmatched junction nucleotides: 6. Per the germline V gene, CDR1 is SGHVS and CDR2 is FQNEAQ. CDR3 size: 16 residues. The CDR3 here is CASSLGGGQLNEKLFF. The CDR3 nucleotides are TGTGCCAGCAGCTTAGGTGGGGGACAGCTTAATGAAAAACTGTTTTTT.